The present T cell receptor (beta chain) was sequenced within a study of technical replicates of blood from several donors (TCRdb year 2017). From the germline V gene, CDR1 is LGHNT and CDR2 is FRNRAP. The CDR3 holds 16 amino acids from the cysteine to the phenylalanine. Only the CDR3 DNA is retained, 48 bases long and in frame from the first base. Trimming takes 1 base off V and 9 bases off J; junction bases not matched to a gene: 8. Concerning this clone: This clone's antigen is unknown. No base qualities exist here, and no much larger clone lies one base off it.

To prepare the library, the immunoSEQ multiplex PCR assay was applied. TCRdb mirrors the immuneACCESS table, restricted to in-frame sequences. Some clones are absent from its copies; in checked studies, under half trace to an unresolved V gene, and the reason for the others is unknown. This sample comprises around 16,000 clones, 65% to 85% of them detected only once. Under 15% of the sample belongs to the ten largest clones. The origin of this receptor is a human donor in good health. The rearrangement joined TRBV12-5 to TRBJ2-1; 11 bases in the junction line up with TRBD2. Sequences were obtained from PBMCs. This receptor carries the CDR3 CASGLGLAGLRGEQFF. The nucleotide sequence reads TGTGCTAGTGGTTTGGGACTAGCGGGACTTCGCGGTGAGCAGTTCTTC.